These 27 T cell receptor beta chains were all obtained from the same sample, sequenced in a study of CD8+ T cells in alopecia areata. Treatment specified: oral pan-JAK inhibitor, 5-10 mg twice daily. Extracted from the samples, RNA was reverse transcribed into cDNA to serve as the sequencing template. Sequencing used immunoSEQ multiplex PCR; TCRdb keeps in-frame clones, though not all of them. The sample consists of some 110,000 clones, less than 75% of them appearing once. This material consisted of CD8+ T cells sorted from blood, taken at week 4, from a patient treated with tofacitinib. These receptors came from a human donor with alopecia areata.

The rearrangement links TRBV7-2 to TRBJ2-5, with 8 bases fitting TRBD2. V dropped 3 bases and J dropped 2; count of bases not matched to a gene: 5. CDR1 and CDR2 (germline): SGHTA, FQGNSA. The CDR3 loop spans 15 amino acids. CDR3 DNA sequence: TGTGCCAGCAGCTTCCCAGCGGGGGAACAAGAGACCCAGTACTTC. Translation gives CASSFPAGEQETQYF.

The rearrangement uses TRBV6-5 and TRBJ1-2, with D uncertain. The V gene's germline CDR1 is MNHEY and CDR2 SVGAGI. The V gene lost 10 bases and the J gene lost 10 bases, with 10 bases spanning the gap. The CDR3 runs 9 residues. In DNA, the CDR3 is TGTGCCAATCCAGCTCACTACACCTTC. Translating gives CANPAHYTF.

This clone has a handful of counts. The rearrangement uses TRBV4-3 and TRBJ2-5; TRBD2 agrees at 11 bases. Germline V CDR1 and CDR2: LGHNA, YSLEER. This CDR3 contains 17 residues. With V trimmed by 1 base and J by 1 base, 5 bases remained unmatched. CDR3 coding DNA: TGCGCCAGCAGCCAAGTTCTAGCGGGGGGTTCCCAAGAGACCCAGTACTTC. Translated: CASSQVLAGGSQETQYF.

This clone appeared a single time. This chain joins TRBV6-5 and TRBJ2-7, with 12 bases lining up with TRBD1. Per germline, CDR1 MNHEY and CDR2 SVGAGI. The CDR3 runs to 15 residues. V trimming: 2 bases; J trimming: 5 bases; junction bases outside the gene matches: 4. The chain's CDR3 is CASSYGTGGTDEQYF. CDR3 bases: TGTGCCAGCAGTTACGGGACAGGGGGCACCGACGAGCAGTACTTC.

This clone has only a few counts. The chain links TRBV7-9 to TRBJ2-5; weak D call: TRBD2 (5 bases). The CDR3 runs 14 residues. Trimming took 3 bases from V and 5 from J, leaving 13 bases between them. The V gene's germline CDR1 is SEHNR and CDR2 FQNEAQ (reference sequence). The CDR3 loop reads CASSFMERRETQYF. DNA for the CDR3: TGTGCCAGCAGCTTTATGGAGAGGAGGGAGACCCAGTACTTC.

The rearrangement uses TRBV30 and TRBJ2-7; D unclear. CDR1 and CDR2 from the germline V gene are GTSNPN and SVGIG (reference sequence). V lost 5 bases and J lost 3, with 8 bases in between. The CDR3 is 11 residues long. This CDR3 is CAWSTNYEQYF. CDR3 DNA: TGTGCCTGGTCCACCAACTACGAGCAGTACTTC.

DNA for the CDR3: TGTGCCAGCAGTTCCTCCTTGACAGCCTACGAGCAGTACTTC. This encodes CASSSSLTAYEQYF. This sequence joins TRBV27 and TRBJ2-7, with D tentatively TRBD1 (5 bases). The CDR3 spans 14 residues. Per the germline V gene, CDR1 is MNHEY and CDR2 is SMNVEV (reference sequence). Trimming pared 4 bases from V and 2 bases from J, leaving 12 bases between.

The chain joins TRBV2 to TRBJ1-2; a weak D match, TRBD1 (6 bases). Deletions cut 7 bases from V and 2 bases from J, with 11 bases between. The CDR3 covers 13 residues. Per the germline V gene, CDR1 is SNHLY and CDR2 is FYNNEI. CDR3 region: CASTPTGNYGYTF. The CDR3 DNA reads TGTGCCAGCACCCCTACAGGGAACTATGGCTACACCTTC.

This chain links TRBV5-6 with TRBJ2-1; D remains unclear. The germline CDR1 and CDR2 sequences are SGHDT and YYEEEE. V was trimmed by 2 bases and J by 10 bases, leaving 10 bases between them. This CDR3 region has 12 residues. This CDR3 reads CASSLSWVEQFF. CDR3 DNA sequence: TGTGCCAGCAGCTTAAGTTGGGTGGAGCAGTTCTTC.

This chain uses TRBV30 with TRBJ2-2; 10 nucleotides match TRBD1. The V gene's germline CDR1 is GTSNPN and CDR2 SVGIG (reference sequence). CDR3 length equals 15 residues. Trimming cost V 2 bases and J 6 bases; bases outside gene matches: 6. This CDR3 is CAWSRPGTGAGELFF. CDR3 nucleotides: TGTGCCTGGAGTCGCCCCGGGACAGGGGCCGGGGAGCTGTTTTTT.

There are a few counts of this clone. The chain employs TRBV30 and TRBJ1-1; D not certain. The CDR3 loop spans 15 amino acids. Trimming took off 3 bases at V and 2 bases at J, with 16 bases between the two ends. CDR1 is GTSNPN and CDR2 is SVGIG in the germline V gene (reference sequence). The CDR3 loop is CAWRGWDLDNTEAFF. As DNA, the CDR3 is TGTGCCTGGAGGGGTTGGGATTTGGATAACACTGAAGCTTTCTTT.

The chain employs TRBV25-1 and TRBJ1-2; perhaps TRBD1 as D (5 bases). Germline loops: CDR1 MGHDK, CDR2 SYGVNS. The CDR3 has 14 amino acids. V lost 4 bases and J lost 6, with 15 bases in between. The CDR3 nucleotides read TGTGCCAGCAGTGTTGGGGGAGAGACTGATGGCTACACCTTC. Its translation is CASSVGGETDGYTF.

The V call is TRBV4-3, the J call TRBJ2-6; D is tentatively TRBD1 or TRBD2 (6 bases each). From germline, CDR1 is LGHNA and CDR2 YSLEER. Trimming removed 0 bases from V and 0 bases from J, with 12 bases in between. The CDR3 sequence is 18 residues long. Here the CDR3 DNA reads TGCGCCAGCAGCCAAGATAGGGGGGAGCTCTCTGGGGCCAACGTCCTGACTTTC. This sequence encodes CASSQDRGELSGANVLTF.

V gene TRBV10-3 combines with J gene TRBJ1-2; no reliable D call. The CDR3 runs 15 residues. Per germline, CDR1 ENHRY and CDR2 SYGVKD. The V gene lost 4 bases and the J gene lost 1 base, with 13 bases spanning the gap. CDR3 DNA sequence: TGTGCCATCAGTGTCGGGCAGGCATTTAACTATGGCTACACCTTC. It is translated as CAISVGQAFNYGYTF.

This clone was recorded once. The V and J genes are TRBV5-1 and TRBJ1-1; D not resolved. V was cut by 4 bases and J by 1 base, with 11 bases left in between. CDR1 and CDR2 from the germline V gene are SGHRS and YFSETQ. The CDR3 sequence is 14 residues long. Here the CDR3 DNA reads TGCGCCAGCAGCAATCCTTTACAGAACACTGAAGCTTTCTTT. This gives the protein CASSNPLQNTEAFF.

This clone has only one observation. The rearrangement links TRBV27 to TRBJ1-2; weak D call: TRBD1 (5 bases). CDR1 is MNHEY and CDR2 is SMNVEV in the germline V gene (reference sequence). Between the trimmed V and J ends, which lost 2 bases and 6 bases, there was a span of 13 bases. CDR3 length equals 14 residues. In nucleotides, the CDR3 is TGTGCCAGCAGTTTAGGGACCGCCTCGGATGGCTACACCTTC. Translated, it gives CASSLGTASDGYTF.

This chain uses TRBV5-6 with TRBJ1-2; D call uncertain. This CDR3 is built from 12 residues. V lost 0 bases to trimming and J lost 4 bases, with 4 bases between them. Germline CDR1 is SGHDT and CDR2 is YYEEEE. The CDR3 loop is CASSLGAYGYTF. DNA for the CDR3: TGTGCCAGCAGCTTGGGGGCCTATGGCTACACCTTC.

This chain links TRBV7-3 with TRBJ2-3; the D is unclear. There are 14 residues in the CDR3. The germline CDR1 and CDR2 sequences are SGHTA and FQGTGA. V was shortened by 5 bases and J by 0 bases, with 9 bases between the two germline ends. The DNA of the CDR3 is TGTGCCAGCAGCCGGTGGGGTAGCACAGATACGCAGTATTTT. It yields the protein CASSRWGSTDTQYF.

The rearrangement uses TRBV4-3 and TRBJ2-7, with D perhaps TRBD2 (5 bases). Germline V gene data show CDR1 as LGHNA and CDR2 as YSLEER. V was clipped by 4 bases and J by 0 bases, with 10 bases between them. The CDR3 runs 14 residues. The CDR3 reads CASSPLATSYEQYF. CDR3 sequence (DNA): TGCGCCAGCAGCCCCCTAGCTACCTCCTACGAGCAGTACTTC.

The V and J genes are TRBV5-1 and TRBJ2-5; D assignment may be TRBD1 or TRBD2 (5 bases each). In germline, CDR1 is SGHRS, CDR2 YFSETQ. V was pared by 7 bases and J by 5 bases, with 6 bases between. This CDR3 contains 10 residues. In nucleotides, the CDR3 is TGCGCCAGCGAGGGGGAGACCCAGTACTTC. Protein: CASEGETQYF.

The V and J genes are TRBV2 and TRBJ1-1; TRBD1 agrees at 9 bases. J was trimmed by 4 bases and V by 8 bases; bases with no gene match: 11. Per the germline V gene, CDR1 is SNHLY and CDR2 is FYNNEI. CDR3 length: 15 residues. CDR3 nucleotide sequence: TGTGCCAGCCTTGGACAGGGGATAGGGAGCACTGAAGCTTTCTTT. This codes for CASLGQGIGSTEAFF.

V and J are TRBV19 and TRBJ2-1; 7 nucleotides agree with TRBD1. With V trimmed by 11 bases and J by 3 bases, 7 bases remained unmatched. The CDR3 loop spans 13 amino acids. Germline values: CDR1 LNHDA, CDR2 SQIVND (reference sequence). This CDR3 is CASGTESYNEQFF. CDR3 nucleotide sequence: TGTGCCTCCGGGACAGAAAGCTACAATGAGCAGTTCTTC.

The chain joins TRBV23-1 to TRBJ1-4; 7 positions agree with TRBD1. TRBV23-1 falls under the ORF class, with uncertain function. With 3 bases clipped from V and 0 bases from J, the junction kept 4 bases outside the gene matches. CDR3 size: 16 residues. The CDR3, as DNA: TGCGCCAGCAGTCACGGGACAGCTTCAACTAATGAAAAACTGTTTTTT. Its protein product is CASSHGTASTNEKLFF.

The gene calls are TRBV19 and TRBJ1-2; D not certain. The V end was cut by 10 bases, the J end by 8 bases, with 11 bases between. The germline V gene encodes CDR1 LNHDA and CDR2 SQIVND (reference sequence). The CDR3 is 10 residues long. CDR3 loop: CATRWVGYTF. CDR3 sequence (DNA): TGTGCCACCAGATGGGTGGGCTACACCTTC. The entire variable domain, with the rest obtained from reference TRBV19 and TRBJ1-2, is as follows: DGGITQSPKYLFRKEGQNVTLSCEQNLNHDAMYWYRQDPGQGLRLIYYSQIVNDFQKGDIAEGYSVSREKKESFPLTVTSAQKNPTAFYLCATRWVGYTFGSGTRLTVV.

The chain has TRBV5-6 and TRBJ2-2, with 8 bases lining up with TRBD2. Germline CDR1 is SGHDT and CDR2 is YYEEEE. CDR3 size: 17 residues. V shed 4 bases, J shed 2 bases, and the junction held 10 bases outside the gene matches. The CDR3 loop reads CASSNHPGLDNTGELFF. The DNA of the CDR3 is TGTGCCAGCAGCAACCACCCGGGACTAGATAACACCGGGGAGCTGTTTTTT.

This clone turned up a few times. This chain uses TRBV9 with TRBJ2-7; D is possibly TRBD1 or TRBD2 (7 bases each). The CDR3 has 17 residues. In germline, CDR1 is SGDLS, CDR2 YYNGEE. Between the trimmed V and J ends, which lost 0 bases and 0 bases, there was a span of 16 bases. The CDR3 DNA sequence: TGTGCCAGCAGCGTAGAGGGAGGGGGCCCTTTCTCCTACGAGCAGTACTTC. It translates to CASSVEGGGPFSYEQYF.

This clone turned up a few times. The CDR3 nucleotides read TGCAGCATCCGGGACACCACATCCTACGAGCAGTACTTC. As protein: CSIRDTTSYEQYF. The genes are TRBV29-1 and TRBJ2-7; D may be TRBD1 (6 bases). Germline CDR1 reads SQVTM; CDR2 reads ANQGSEA. Trimming stripped 8 bases from V and 1 base from J, with 15 bases between. The CDR3 has 13 residues.